This T cell receptor (beta chain) appears in the sequencing data of a study of T-cell memory formation after mild COVID-19. Across the study: Largely, the TCR clusters proved donor specific.

Findings and caveats of the study: Unconfirmed was the SARS-CoV-2 specificity of second-wave clones that peaked on day 37.

Constant-segment primers served in 5'RACE that generated TCR alpha and TCR beta cDNA libraries bearing sample barcodes and UMIs. TCRdb re-derived calls from the 5' RACE reads in MiXCR, one entry per CDR3 protein. The table includes 470,000 or so distinct CDR3 sequences, approximately 23% detected once. This clonotype was seen a handful of times. What it binds is not known. The source is an adult woman who had mild COVID-19 (a few samples of this study predate the infection). Cell type and time point are not known. Sequences were obtained from PBMCs or a T cell subset sorted from them (not recorded which).

The CDR3 DNA sequence: TGTGCCAGCACCCCGGGCAGCTCGGGGAAAAATACGCAGTATTTT. Its translation is CASTPGSSGKNTQYF. This sequence joins TRBV27 and TRBJ2-3; D may be TRBD2 (5 bases). V shed 7 bases and J shed 7 bases, with 21 bases lying between them. The germline CDR1 and CDR2 sequences are MNHEY and SMNVEV (reference sequence). The CDR3 loop spans 15 amino acids.